One sample yielded the 3 T cell receptor beta chains listed below, sequenced in a study of response to subunit inactivated influenza vaccine. TCRdb called the RT-PCR reads again in MiXCR, with one record for every CDR3 protein. The repertoire holds fewer than 650,000 distinct CDR3 sequences, with 10% to 15% as singletons. Specimen: PBMCs from blood, collected roughly 45 days after vaccination. These receptor sequences come from a man aged 50 to 60 who received an inactivated influenza vaccine.

This clonotype was recorded a few times. The chain carries TRBV12-3 or TRBV12-4 and TRBJ2-2; 9 bases map to TRBD2. J lost 7 bases, V lost 3 bases, and 9 bases had no gene match. This CDR3 is 16 amino acids long. The CDR3 is CASSFGGRAGIGELFF. In DNA, the CDR3 is TGTGCCAGCAGTTTCGGCGGGAGGGCCGGGATCGGGGAGCTGTTTTTT.

In its sample, this clonotype was seen a few times. The genes are TRBV10-3 and TRBJ2-3; D is undetermined. Germline CDR1 and CDR2: ENHRY and SYGVKD. This CDR3 is 15 amino acids long. Trimming took off 2 bases at V and 1 base at J, with 10 bases between the two ends. CDR3 DNA sequence: TGTGCCATCAGTGAGGGGCCGGATCGCACAGATACGCAGTATTTT. It yields the protein CAISEGPDRTDTQYF.

The chain has TRBV12-3 or TRBV12-4 and TRBJ2-3; 15 bases agree with TRBD2. The CDR3 extends over 19 amino acids. With V trimmed by 4 bases and J by 6 bases, 14 bases remained unmatched. CDR3 sequence (DNA): TGTGCCAGCAGTTCAGCCGGGCCGGGACTAGCGGGAGGAGTGGATACGCAGTATTTT. It is translated as CASSSAGPGLAGGVDTQYF.